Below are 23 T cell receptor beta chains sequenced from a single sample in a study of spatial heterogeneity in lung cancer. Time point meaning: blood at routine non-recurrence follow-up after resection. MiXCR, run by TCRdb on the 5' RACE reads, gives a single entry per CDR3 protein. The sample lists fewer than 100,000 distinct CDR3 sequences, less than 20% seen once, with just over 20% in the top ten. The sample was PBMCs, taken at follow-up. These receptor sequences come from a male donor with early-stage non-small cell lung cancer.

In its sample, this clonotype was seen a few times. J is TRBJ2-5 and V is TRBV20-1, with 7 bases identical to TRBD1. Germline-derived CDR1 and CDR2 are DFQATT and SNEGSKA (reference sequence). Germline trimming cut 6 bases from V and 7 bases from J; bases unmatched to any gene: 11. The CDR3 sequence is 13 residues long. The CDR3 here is CSADRDSTGTQYF. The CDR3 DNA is TGCAGTGCAGACCGGGACAGCACAGGGACCCAGTACTTC.

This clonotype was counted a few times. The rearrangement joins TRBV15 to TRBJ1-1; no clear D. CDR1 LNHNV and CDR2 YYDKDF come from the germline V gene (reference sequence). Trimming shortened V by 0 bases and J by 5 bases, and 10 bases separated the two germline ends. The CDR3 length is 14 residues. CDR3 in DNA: TGTGCCACCAGCAGAGATTGGGAAGGAACTGAAGCTTTCTTT. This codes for CATSRDWEGTEAFF.

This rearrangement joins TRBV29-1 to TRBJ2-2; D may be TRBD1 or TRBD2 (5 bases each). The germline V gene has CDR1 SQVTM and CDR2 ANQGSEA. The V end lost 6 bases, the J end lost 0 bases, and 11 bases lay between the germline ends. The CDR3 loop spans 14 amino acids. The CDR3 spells CSVREGPNTGELFF. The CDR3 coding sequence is TGCAGCGTGCGAGAGGGGCCGAACACCGGGGAGCTGTTTTTT.

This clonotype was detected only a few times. The CDR3 coding sequence is TGTGCCACCAGCAACGGGATTAACTATGGCTACACCTTC. Translated: CATSNGINYGYTF. V gene TRBV15 combines with J gene TRBJ1-2; D is undetermined. The germline V gene has CDR1 LNHNV and CDR2 YYDKDF (reference sequence). Trimming took off 4 bases at V and 1 base at J, with 7 bases between the two ends. The CDR3 loop spans 13 amino acids.

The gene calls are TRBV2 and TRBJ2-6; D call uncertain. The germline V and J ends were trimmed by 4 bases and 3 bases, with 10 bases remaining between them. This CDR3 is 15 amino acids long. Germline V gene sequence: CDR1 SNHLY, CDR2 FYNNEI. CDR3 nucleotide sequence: TGTGCCAGCAGTGCCCGGACCTTTGGGGCCAACGTCCTGACTTTC. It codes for CASSARTFGANVLTF.

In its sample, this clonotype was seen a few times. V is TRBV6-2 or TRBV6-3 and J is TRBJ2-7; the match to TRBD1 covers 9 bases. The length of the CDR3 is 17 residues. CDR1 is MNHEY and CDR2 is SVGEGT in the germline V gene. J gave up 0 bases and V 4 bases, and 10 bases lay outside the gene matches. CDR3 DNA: TGTGCCAGCAGTTCAGCCGGGACAGGGCTTAGCTCCTACGAGCAGTACGTC. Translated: CASSSAGTGLSSYEQYV.

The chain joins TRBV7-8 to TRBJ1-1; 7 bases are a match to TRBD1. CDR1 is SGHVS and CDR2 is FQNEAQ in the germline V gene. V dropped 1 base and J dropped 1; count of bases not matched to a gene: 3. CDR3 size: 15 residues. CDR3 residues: CASSLEGTENTEAFF. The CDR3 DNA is TGTGCCAGCAGCTTAGAAGGGACAGAGAACACTGAAGCTTTCTTT.

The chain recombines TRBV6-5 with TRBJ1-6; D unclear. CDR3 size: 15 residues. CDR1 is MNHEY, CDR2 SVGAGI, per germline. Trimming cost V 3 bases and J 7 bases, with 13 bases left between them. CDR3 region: CASSYSYLSNSPLHF. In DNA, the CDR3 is TGTGCCAGCAGTTATTCTTACCTCTCCAATTCACCCCTCCACTTT.

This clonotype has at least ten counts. CDR3 DNA: TGTGCCAGCAGCCAAGGCCCGGGGGGGCGGGAAACAGATACGCAGTATTTT. It encodes CASSQGPGGRETDTQYF. V usage is TRBV4-2 and J usage is TRBJ2-3; 8 bases are shared with TRBD2. V lost 1 base, J lost 3 bases, and 9 bases stayed unmatched. CDR3 length: 17 amino acids. The V gene's germline CDR1 is LGHNA and CDR2 YNFKEQ.

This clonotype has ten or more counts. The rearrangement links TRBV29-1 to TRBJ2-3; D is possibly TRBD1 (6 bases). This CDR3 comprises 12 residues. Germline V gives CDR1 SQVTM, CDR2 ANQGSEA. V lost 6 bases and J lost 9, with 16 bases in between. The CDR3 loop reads CSVRDTLPTQYF. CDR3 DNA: TGCAGCGTAAGGGACACCCTCCCAACGCAGTATTTT.

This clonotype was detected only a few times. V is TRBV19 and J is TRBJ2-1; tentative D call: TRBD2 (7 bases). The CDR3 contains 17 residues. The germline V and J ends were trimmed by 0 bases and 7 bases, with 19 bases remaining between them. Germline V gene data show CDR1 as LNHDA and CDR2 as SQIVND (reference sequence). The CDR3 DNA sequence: TGTGCCAGTAGTATAGATATTTTTTGGGGGGGCCGAAATGAGCAGTTCTTC. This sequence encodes CASSIDIFWGGRNEQFF. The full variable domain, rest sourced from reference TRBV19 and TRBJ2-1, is DGGITQSPKYLFRKEGQNVTLSCEQNLNHDAMYWYRQDPGQGLRLIYYSQIVNDFQKGDIAEGYSVSREKKESFPLTVTSAQKNPTAFYLCASSIDIFWGGRNEQFFGPGTRLTVL.

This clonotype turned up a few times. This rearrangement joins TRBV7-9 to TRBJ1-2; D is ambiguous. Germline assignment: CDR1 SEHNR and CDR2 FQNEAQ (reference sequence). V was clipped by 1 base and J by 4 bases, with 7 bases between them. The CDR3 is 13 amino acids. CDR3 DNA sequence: TGTGCCAGCAGCTTAGAGGTCCCCTATGGCTACACCTTC. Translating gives CASSLEVPYGYTF. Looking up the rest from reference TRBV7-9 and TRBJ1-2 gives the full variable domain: DTGVSQNPRHKITKRGQNVTFRCDPISEHNRLYWYRQTLGQGPEFLTYFQNEAQLEKSRLLSDRFSAERPKGSFSTLEIQRTEQGDSAMYLCASSLEVPYGYTFGSGTRLTVV.

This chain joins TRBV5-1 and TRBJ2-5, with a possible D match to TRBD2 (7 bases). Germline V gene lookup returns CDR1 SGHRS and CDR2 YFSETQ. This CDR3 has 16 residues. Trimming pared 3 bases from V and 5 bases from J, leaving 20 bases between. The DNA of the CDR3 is TGCGCCAGCAGCTCGACAGGACGGGGGGATAGGGAGACCCAGTACTTC. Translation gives CASSSTGRGDRETQYF.

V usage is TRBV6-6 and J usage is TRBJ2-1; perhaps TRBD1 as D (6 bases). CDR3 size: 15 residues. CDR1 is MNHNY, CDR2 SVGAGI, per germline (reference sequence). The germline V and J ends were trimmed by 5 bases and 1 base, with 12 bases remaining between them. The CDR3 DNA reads TGTGCCAGCAGTATTACGGGACAATCCTACAATGAGCAGTTCTTC. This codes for CASSITGQSYNEQFF.

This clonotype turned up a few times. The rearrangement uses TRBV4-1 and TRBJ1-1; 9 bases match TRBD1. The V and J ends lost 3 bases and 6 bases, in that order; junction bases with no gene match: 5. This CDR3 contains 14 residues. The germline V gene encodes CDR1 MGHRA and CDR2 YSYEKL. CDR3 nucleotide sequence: TGCGCCAGCAGCCACCCCGACAGGGGGTCTGAAGCTTTCTTT. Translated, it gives CASSHPDRGSEAFF.

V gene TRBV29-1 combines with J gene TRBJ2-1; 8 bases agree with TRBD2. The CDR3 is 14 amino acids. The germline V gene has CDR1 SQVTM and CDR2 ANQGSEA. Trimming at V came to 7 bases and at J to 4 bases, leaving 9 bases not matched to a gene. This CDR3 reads CSAGRGGEYNEQFF. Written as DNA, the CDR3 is TGCAGCGCCGGGAGGGGGGGCGAATACAATGAGCAGTTCTTC.

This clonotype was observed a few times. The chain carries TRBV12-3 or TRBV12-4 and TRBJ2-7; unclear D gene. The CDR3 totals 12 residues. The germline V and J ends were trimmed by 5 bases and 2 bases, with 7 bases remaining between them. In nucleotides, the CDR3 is TGTGCCAGCAGTATCCAGGCCTACGAGCAGTACTTC. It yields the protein CASSIQAYEQYF.

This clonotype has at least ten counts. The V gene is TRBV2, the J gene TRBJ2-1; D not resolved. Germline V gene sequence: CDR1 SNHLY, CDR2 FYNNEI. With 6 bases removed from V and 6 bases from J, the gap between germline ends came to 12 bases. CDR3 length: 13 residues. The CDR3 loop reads CASRDPPGNEQFF. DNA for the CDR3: TGTGCCAGCAGGGACCCACCTGGCAATGAGCAGTTCTTC. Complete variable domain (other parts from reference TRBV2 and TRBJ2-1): EPEVTQTPSHQVTQMGQEVILRCVPISNHLYFYWYRQILGQKVEFLVSFYNNEISEKSEIFDDQFSVERPDGSNFTLKIRSTKLEDSAMYFCASRDPPGNEQFFGPGTRLTVL.

Here the CDR3 reads CSGGQGSTDTQYF. CDR3 sequence (DNA): TGCAGTGGCGGACAGGGAAGCACAGATACGCAGTATTTT. The genes are TRBV20-1 and TRBJ2-3, with 8 nucleotides matching TRBD1. Germline CDR1 reads DFQATT; CDR2 reads SNEGSKA (reference sequence). V shed 7 bases and J 0 bases; nucleotides not matched to a gene: 3. The CDR3 covers 13 residues.

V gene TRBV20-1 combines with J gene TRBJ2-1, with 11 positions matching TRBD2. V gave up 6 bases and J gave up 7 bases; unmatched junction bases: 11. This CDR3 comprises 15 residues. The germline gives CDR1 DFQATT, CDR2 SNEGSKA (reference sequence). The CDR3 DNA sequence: TGCAGTGCAATCCCCTGGGGACTAGCGGCGAATGAGCAGTTCTTC. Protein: CSAIPWGLAANEQFF.

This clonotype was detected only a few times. The CDR3 loop is CASSFGLAGGSSTDTQYF. CDR3 bases: TGTGCCAGCAGCTTTGGACTAGCGGGTGGCTCTTCCACAGATACGCAGTATTTT. This chain uses TRBV7-9 with TRBJ2-3; TRBD2 aligns across 11 bases. This CDR3 is 18 amino acids long. Germline lookup yields CDR1 SEHNR and CDR2 FQNEAQ (reference sequence). V was clipped by 3 bases and J by 2 bases; unmatched bases: 10.

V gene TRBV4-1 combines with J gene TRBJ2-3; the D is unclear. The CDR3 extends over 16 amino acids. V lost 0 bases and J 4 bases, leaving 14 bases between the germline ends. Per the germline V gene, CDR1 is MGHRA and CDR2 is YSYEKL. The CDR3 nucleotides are TGCGCCAGCAGCCAAGATGACGGACCCACGTCAGATACGCAGTATTTT. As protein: CASSQDDGPTSDTQYF.

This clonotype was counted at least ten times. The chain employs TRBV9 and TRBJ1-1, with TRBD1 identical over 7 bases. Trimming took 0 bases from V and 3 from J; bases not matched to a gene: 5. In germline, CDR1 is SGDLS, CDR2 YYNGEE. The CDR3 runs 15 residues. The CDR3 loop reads CASSVGGGGYTEAFF. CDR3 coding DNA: TGTGCCAGCAGCGTAGGTGGAGGGGGCTACACTGAAGCTTTCTTT.